This T cell receptor beta chain came from a study of beta chain features in type 1 diabetes. Study-level information: No age, gender or cell yield differences were seen between patients and healthy donors. General observations from the study: TCRB CDR3s from Type 1 diabetes patients were moderately but significantly shorter in all four CD4+ subsets. The study left unresolved whether HLA type influences TCRB rearrangement. Healthy donors had naive, central memory and Treg TCRB repertoires that appeared less similar than those seen among patients.

The CDR3 is 13 residues long. CDR1 and CDR2 (germline): SQVTM, ANQGSEA. The trim removed 4 bases at V and 5 bases at J, leaving 6 bases unmatched. In regard to this clone: Antigen specificity is unknown.

Reverse transcription of all isolated RNA meant that expressed TCRB transcripts were sequenced. The repertoire was sequenced with immunoSEQ multiplex PCR; TCRdb's copy has only in-frame clones and lacks some. The table shows hundreds of thousands of clones, with 15% to 20% occurring only once. The TCR was taken from a woman aged 18-29 years in good health. The chain carries TRBV29-1 and TRBJ1-1, with TRBD1 identical over 8 bases. The sequenced sample consisted of naive CD4+ T cells from blood. This chain's CDR3 is CSVGLDRGTEAFF. CDR3 bases: TGCAGCGTTGGGTTAGACAGGGGAACTGAAGCTTTCTTT.